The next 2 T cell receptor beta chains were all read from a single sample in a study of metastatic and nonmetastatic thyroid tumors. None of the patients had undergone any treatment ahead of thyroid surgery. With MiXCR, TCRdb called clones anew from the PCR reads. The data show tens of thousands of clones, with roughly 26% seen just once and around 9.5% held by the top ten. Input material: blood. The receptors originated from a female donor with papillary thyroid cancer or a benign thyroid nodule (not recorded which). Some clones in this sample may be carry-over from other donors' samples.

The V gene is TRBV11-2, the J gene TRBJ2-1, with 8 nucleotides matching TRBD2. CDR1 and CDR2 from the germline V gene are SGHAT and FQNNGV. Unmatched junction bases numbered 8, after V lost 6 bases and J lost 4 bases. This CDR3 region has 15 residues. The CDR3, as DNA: TGTGCCAGCAGAATTGGGACTAGTGCATACAATGAGCAGTTCTTC. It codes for CASRIGTSAYNEQFF.

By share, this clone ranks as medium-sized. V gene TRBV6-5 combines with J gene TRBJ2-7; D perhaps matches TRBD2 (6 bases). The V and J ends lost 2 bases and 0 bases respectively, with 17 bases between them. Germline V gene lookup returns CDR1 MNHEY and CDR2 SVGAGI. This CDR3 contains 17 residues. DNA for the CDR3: TGTGCCAGCAGTTACGGGCCCCCTAGCGTAATCTCCTACGAGCAGTACTTC. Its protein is CASSYGPPSVISYEQYF.